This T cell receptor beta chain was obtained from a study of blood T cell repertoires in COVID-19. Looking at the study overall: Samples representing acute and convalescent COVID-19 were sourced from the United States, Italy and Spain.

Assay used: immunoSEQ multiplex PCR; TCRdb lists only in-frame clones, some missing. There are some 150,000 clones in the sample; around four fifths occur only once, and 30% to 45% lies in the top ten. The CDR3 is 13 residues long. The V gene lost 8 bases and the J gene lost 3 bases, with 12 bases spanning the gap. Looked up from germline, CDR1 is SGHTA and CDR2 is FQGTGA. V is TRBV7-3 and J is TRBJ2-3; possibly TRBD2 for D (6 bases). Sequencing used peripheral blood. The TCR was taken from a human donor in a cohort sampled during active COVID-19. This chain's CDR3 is CASARAGTDTQYF. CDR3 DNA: TGTGCCAGCGCTCGGGCGGGGACAGATACGCAGTATTTT.